Sequencing of this T cell receptor beta chain was carried out in a study of shared clonotypes between healthy human individuals. Study findings and constraints: Investigators expected sequencing depth to affect clonotype sharing among donors. Some clonotypes were shared by all four sorted-subset donors, while others were not shared. The non-shared ones had lower generation probabilities than the shared ones. The represented genetic and exposure-history diversity was limited by the small number of donors.

Of note for this clone: Its antigen is still unknown.

Naive CD8 cells were CD45RO-negative, positively selected for CCR7, excluding terminally differentiated effector memory CD45RA+ cells. TCRdb's copy holds only in-frame clones and misses some; the assay was immunoSEQ multiplex PCR. The sample holds nearly 2 million clones, about 95% seen once. V lost 1 base, J lost 2 bases, and 13 bases stayed unmatched. Germline-derived CDR1 and CDR2 are MGHRA and YSYEKL. This CDR3 is 18 amino acids long. Sequencing used naive CD8+ T cells sorted from blood. This TCR derives from a man between 18 and 29 years old in good health. The chain has TRBV4-1 and TRBJ2-7; 8 nucleotides line up with TRBD1. The DNA of the CDR3 is TGCGCCAGCAGCCAAGTATCCCCCGGGACAGGAATTACCTACGAGCAGTACTTC. It codes for CASSQVSPGTGITYEQYF.